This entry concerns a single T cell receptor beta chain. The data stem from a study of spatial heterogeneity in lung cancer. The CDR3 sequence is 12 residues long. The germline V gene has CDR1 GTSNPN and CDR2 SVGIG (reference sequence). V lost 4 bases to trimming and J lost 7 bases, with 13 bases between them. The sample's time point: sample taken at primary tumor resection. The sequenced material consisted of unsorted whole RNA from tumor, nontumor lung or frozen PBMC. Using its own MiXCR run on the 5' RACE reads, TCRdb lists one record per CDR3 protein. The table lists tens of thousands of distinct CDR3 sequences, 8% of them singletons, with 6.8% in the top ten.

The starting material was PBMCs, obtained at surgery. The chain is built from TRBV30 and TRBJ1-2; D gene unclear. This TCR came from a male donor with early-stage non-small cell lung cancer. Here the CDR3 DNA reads TGTGCCTGGACCCTCCAATGGGGTGGCTACACCTTC. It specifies CAWTLQWGGYTF.